Below, 21 T cell receptor beta chains from the same sample are listed, as sequenced in a study of human T cells and chemical hapten exposure (dated by TCRdb to the early 2020s). Library construction relied on RACE. The sequencer listed for this sample is NextSeq 500. TCRdb reworked the public reads: Q25 trimming with fastp, MiXCR clone assembly, productive beta chains retained. Duplicate CDR3 protein sequences are folded into a single record with the most common DNA and genes. The sample data list about 380,000 distinct CDR3 sequences, and approximately 5.1% of these were observed just once. Jointly, the top ten make up 2% to 3% of the sample. Interpreted using the paper, the time point label stands for: pre-sensitization, week 0. This sample's treatment or condition label indicates: therapeutic diphenylcyclopropenone sensitization with weekly scalp DPC. The material sequenced was whole blood, taken in connection with sensitization to the hapten diphenylcyclopropenone (DPC). The receptors shown here come from a woman in her 50s with alopecia areata. Some clones in this sample may be carry-over from other donors' samples.

This clonotype was seen ten or more times. This rearrangement joins TRBV7-2 to TRBJ2-7, with TRBD2 matching over 11 bases. Germline CDR1 is SGHTA and CDR2 is FQGNSA. The junction had 3 bases not matched to a gene; V was cut back by 5 bases and J by 0 bases. This CDR3 has 15 amino acids. CDR3 in amino acids: CASSLTSGSSYEQYF. CDR3 in DNA: TGTGCCAGCAGCCTTACTAGCGGGAGCTCCTACGAGCAGTACTTC.

This clonotype was found many times. The chain joins TRBV20-1 to TRBJ1-1; tentative D call: TRBD1 (5 bases). This CDR3 spans 11 amino acids. The V and J ends lost 4 bases and 7 bases respectively, with 10 bases between them. The V gene's germline CDR1 is DFQATT and CDR2 SNEGSKA (reference sequence). Here the CDR3 reads CSAKGLNEAFF. CDR3 nucleotides: TGCAGTGCTAAGGGACTTAATGAAGCTTTCTTT.

The rearrangement links TRBV20-1 to TRBJ2-3, with D tentatively TRBD2 (6 bases). The CDR3 extends over 15 amino acids. V shed 0 bases and J shed 3 bases, with 13 bases lying between them. The germline V gene encodes CDR1 DFQATT and CDR2 SNEGSKA (reference sequence). The CDR3 protein is CSARDFSGPTDTQYF. The DNA of the CDR3 is TGCAGTGCTAGAGACTTTAGCGGTCCTACAGATACGCAGTATTTT.

Many counts were recorded for this clonotype. The chain employs TRBV12-3 or TRBV12-4 and TRBJ2-1, with 9 bases lining up with TRBD2. This CDR3 has 15 amino acids. The trim removed 6 bases at V and 2 bases at J, leaving 5 bases unmatched. The CDR3 is CASRVAGGPYNEQFF. The CDR3 DNA reads TGTGCCAGCAGAGTGGCGGGAGGGCCCTACAATGAGCAGTTCTTC.

CDR3 DNA sequence: TGTGCCAGCAGCCAAGAGCACAGGGGTTTTTCACCCCTCCACTTT. The encoded protein is CASSQEHRGFSPLHF. This rearrangement joins TRBV4-2 to TRBJ1-6; 7 bases are shared with TRBD1. V lost 0 bases and J lost 9; bases outside the gene matches: 5. The germline V gene has CDR1 LGHNA and CDR2 YNFKEQ. The CDR3 sequence is 15 residues long.

The chain links TRBV20-1 to TRBJ2-7; 9 nucleotides align to TRBD1. The junction had 3 bases not matched to a gene; V was cut back by 3 bases and J by 3 bases. This CDR3 is built from 13 residues. The V gene's germline CDR1 is DFQATT and CDR2 SNEGSKA (reference sequence). CDR3 protein: CSASGTGIYEQYF. CDR3 sequence (DNA): TGCAGTGCTAGTGGGACAGGGATCTACGAGCAGTACTTC.

The chain is built from TRBV27 and TRBJ1-5; a weak D match, TRBD1 (5 bases). Germline V gene lookup returns CDR1 MNHEY and CDR2 SMNVEV (reference sequence). The CDR3 runs to 15 residues. V dropped 1 base and J dropped 5 bases, with 12 bases sitting between them. The CDR3 spells CASSLLGLGDQPQHF. CDR3 nucleotide sequence: TGTGCCAGCAGTTTATTAGGTTTAGGGGATCAGCCCCAGCATTTT.

This clonotype was counted between two and nine times. The chain has TRBV4-2 and TRBJ1-3; a weak D match, TRBD1 (5 bases). V lost 0 bases and J lost 7, with 19 bases in between. CDR1 and CDR2 (germline): LGHNA, YNFKEQ. The CDR3 contains 17 residues. CDR3: CASSQDLREGRGNTIYF. CDR3 bases: TGTGCCAGCAGCCAAGATCTGCGCGAGGGGCGAGGGAACACCATATATTTT.

This clonotype has a count of ten or more. J is TRBJ2-3 and V is TRBV7-9; TRBD1 matches 7 bases. Germline V gene sequence: CDR1 SEHNR, CDR2 FQNEAQ (reference sequence). The CDR3 runs to 15 residues. The trim removed 5 bases at V and 2 bases at J, leaving 7 bases unmatched. As DNA, the CDR3 is TGTGCCAGCAGCCACAGGGGCCCCCCCACAGATACGCAGTATTTT. Its protein is CASSHRGPPTDTQYF. The whole variable domain, remainder taken from reference TRBV7-9 and TRBJ2-3, is DTGVSQNPRHKITKRGQNVTFRCDPISEHNRLYWYRQTLGQGPEFLTYFQNEAQLEKSRLLSDRFSAERPKGSFSTLEIQRTEQGDSAMYLCASSHRGPPTDTQYFGPGTRLTVL.

This clonotype was seen a handful of times. The rearrangement links TRBV6-5 to TRBJ2-3; no clear D. The V and J ends lost 4 bases and 7 bases respectively, with 6 bases between them. Germline-derived CDR1 and CDR2 are MNHEY and SVGAGI. CDR3 length equals 11 residues. CDR3 nucleotides: TGTGCCAGCAGTTTAGAACATACGCAGTATTTT. It translates to CASSLEHTQYF.

This clonotype was detected ten times or more. The chain combines TRBV29-1 with TRBJ2-3; a possible D gene is TRBD2 (6 bases). This CDR3 is 16 amino acids long. Trimming shortened V by 0 bases and J by 0 bases, and 13 bases separated the two germline ends. Germline loops: CDR1 SQVTM, CDR2 ANQGSEA. In DNA form, the CDR3 reads TGCAGCGTTGAAGATCGGATAGCGGCCAGCACAGATACGCAGTATTTT. Protein: CSVEDRIAASTDTQYF.

This clonotype has a count of ten or more. The CDR3 loop is CASMWGPEDTQYF. The CDR3 DNA follows: TGTGCCAGCATGTGGGGCCCCGAAGATACGCAGTATTTT. The J gene is TRBJ2-3, the V gene TRBV6-1; maybe TRBD1 (5 bases). The CDR3 is 13 amino acids. CDR1 and CDR2 from the germline V gene are MNHNS and SASEGT. V was clipped by 7 bases and J by 5 bases, with 13 bases between them.

The gene calls are TRBV4-3 and TRBJ1-5; D call uncertain. The CDR3 covers 15 residues. In germline, CDR1 is LGHNA, CDR2 YSLEER. Trimming removed 3 bases at V and 0 bases at J, with 9 bases between. The CDR3: CASSQTIGSNQPQHF. The CDR3 DNA follows: TGCGCCAGCAGCCAGACAATTGGTAGCAATCAGCCCCAGCATTTT.

This clonotype was found many times. In DNA form, the CDR3 reads TGCGCCAGCAGTGATGGACAGAAGACCCAAGAGACCCAGTACTTC. It encodes CASSDGQKTQETQYF. The chain employs TRBV10-1 and TRBJ2-5, with D possibly TRBD1 on 6 matching bases. CDR1 and CDR2 from the germline V gene are WNHNN and SYGVQD (reference sequence). V gave up 3 bases and J gave up 1 base, with 12 bases separating them. This CDR3 region has 15 residues.

This clonotype occurred a few times. The chain uses TRBV20-1 and TRBJ1-2; D not resolved. The CDR3 is made up of 13 amino acids. V dropped 3 bases and J dropped 4 bases, with 12 bases sitting between them. Per the germline V gene, CDR1 is DFQATT and CDR2 is SNEGSKA (reference sequence). CDR3 sequence: CSASHPGAYGYTF. CDR3 bases: TGCAGTGCTAGTCACCCGGGTGCCTATGGCTACACCTTC.

Only a few counts were recorded for this clonotype. The chain combines TRBV7-9 with TRBJ2-2; 9 positions agree with TRBD1. Per germline, CDR1 SEHNR and CDR2 FQNEAQ (reference sequence). CDR3 size: 16 residues. V trimming: 6 bases; J trimming: 3 bases; junction bases outside the gene matches: 8. The CDR3 sequence is CASRGYRGRDTGELFF. Here the CDR3 DNA reads TGTGCCAGCAGGGGTTACAGGGGGCGCGACACCGGGGAGCTGTTTTTT.

This clonotype was recorded a few times. The CDR3 region has the DNA TGTGCCAGCAGTTTGTGGACACGGACTAGCGGAAGCAAATTTAGCACAGATACGCAGTATTTT. It is translated as CASSLWTRTSGSKFSTDTQYF. The chain joins TRBV28 to TRBJ2-3; TRBD2 matches at 10 bases. Germline V lookup: CDR1 MDHEN, CDR2 SYDVKM. V lost 3 bases to trimming and J lost 0 bases; unmatched junction nucleotides: 18. This CDR3 has 21 residues.

This clonotype was counted at least ten times. The chain employs TRBV20-1 and TRBJ2-4; perhaps TRBD1 as D (7 bases). Per the germline V gene, CDR1 is DFQATT and CDR2 is SNEGSKA (reference sequence). Trimming left V 6 bases short and J 0 bases short, with 21 bases between. This CDR3 is 17 amino acids long. CDR3 nucleotide sequence: TGCAGTGCCCCAAAGGGCGGGACAGTCCTAGCCAAAAACATTCAGTACTTC. Its translation: CSAPKGGTVLAKNIQYF.

At least ten counts were recorded for this clonotype. The chain employs TRBV13 and TRBJ1-1; no definite D call. The CDR3 is 15 residues long. V was cut by 1 base and J by 5 bases, with 14 bases left in between. Germline lookup yields CDR1 PRHDT and CDR2 FYEKMQ (reference sequence). The CDR3 spells CASSLEEVGQTEAFF. Written as DNA, the CDR3 is TGTGCCAGCAGCTTAGAGGAGGTCGGGCAAACTGAAGCTTTCTTT.

This clonotype appeared a few times. J is TRBJ2-1 and V is TRBV6-5, with 7 bases aligning to TRBD1. The CDR3 runs to 16 residues. Losses at the gene ends were 6 bases for V and 9 bases for J; bases not matched to a gene: 17. The V gene's germline CDR1 is MNHEY and CDR2 SVGAGI. Here the CDR3 reads CASSHLRGQVPLEQFF. CDR3 DNA: TGTGCCAGCAGCCACCTCCGTGGACAGGTTCCCCTTGAGCAGTTCTTC.

In this sample, this clonotype turned up a few times. This chain links TRBV2 with TRBJ1-1; 9 nucleotides align to TRBD1. The germline V gene has CDR1 SNHLY and CDR2 FYNNEI. The CDR3 length is 15 residues. V was clipped by 7 bases and J by 11 bases; unmatched bases: 17. The CDR3 DNA sequence: TGTGCCAGCACCTACCCCGGCGACAGGGGGGGGACGGCTTTCTTT. Its protein is CASTYPGDRGGTAFF.